Following are 5 T cell receptor beta chains from one sample sequenced in a study of regulatory T cells in long-lasting Graves disease (TCRdb year 2021). The sample's time point label, in plain terms: persistent/refractory GD, antithyroid drugs over 5 years with positive TRAb. RNA was extracted from PBMCs in TRIzol for both TCR sequencing and RNA sequencing. The library relied on multiplex PCR. These reads were obtained on an Illumina HiSeq 4000. CDR3 regions were amplified by Arm-PCR with iRepertoire HTBI primers to construct TCR beta libraries. TCRdb applied fastp at Q25 and MiXCR to the public reads, then kept only in-frame beta chains. Duplicate CDR3 protein sequences are folded into a single record with the most common DNA and genes. The sample table lists about 450,000 distinct CDR3 sequences, around 22% of them with a count of one. 26% of the sample is in the top ten clones. Sequences were derived from peripheral blood mononuclear cells (PBMCs), sampled when the disease was refractory, from a patient treated with antithyroid drugs. These receptor sequences come from a female donor with Graves disease.

This clonotype came up a few times. The V gene is TRBV7-9, the J gene TRBJ1-1; a possible D gene is TRBD1 (5 bases). The CDR3 sequence is 14 residues long. The V gene's germline CDR1 is SEHNR and CDR2 FQNEAQ (reference sequence). Trimming left V 5 bases short and J 11 bases short, with 21 bases between. The CDR3: CASSRVAGGAGAFF. The CDR3 DNA reads as TGTGCCAGCAGCCGCGTGGCTGGAGGGGCTGGGGCTTTCTTT.

V usage is TRBV5-1 and J usage is TRBJ2-4; perhaps TRBD2 as D (6 bases). Germline assignment: CDR1 SGHRS and CDR2 YFSETQ. The CDR3 runs 16 residues. Trimming stripped 3 bases from V and 9 bases from J, with 22 bases between. CDR3 sequence: CASSSRSGAGGRIQYF. CDR3 bases: TGCGCCAGCAGCTCGAGATCGGGAGCAGGAGGGCGCATTCAGTACTTC.

In this sample, this clonotype turned up a few times. V and J are TRBV5-5 and TRBJ2-7, with a tentative D call TRBD2 (6 bases). CDR3 size: 15 residues. V was clipped by 0 bases and J by 3 bases, with 13 bases between them. Per germline, CDR1 SGHKS and CDR2 YYEKEE (reference sequence). The CDR3 DNA is TGTGCCAGCAGCTTGGAGTATCTGGGAGGCTACGAGCAGTACTTC. Translated: CASSLEYLGGYEQYF.

This clonotype was counted between two and nine times. Here the CDR3 reads CASSSRDRVFETQYF. DNA of the CDR3: TGTGCCAGCAGCTCCCGGGACAGGGTATTTGAGACCCAGTACTTC. The chain joins TRBV7-9 to TRBJ2-5; 9 nucleotides match TRBD1. Germline V CDR1 and CDR2: SEHNR, FQNEAQ (reference sequence). This CDR3 comprises 15 residues. The junction had 8 bases not matched to a gene; V was cut back by 4 bases and J by 5 bases.

This clonotype was recorded at least ten times. The CDR3 DNA reads as TGTGCCATCAGTGAGTCCAGGGTTAACTATGGCTACACCTTC. Protein sequence: CAISESRVNYGYTF. The chain combines TRBV10-3 with TRBJ1-2; a possible D gene is TRBD1 (5 bases). The CDR3 extends over 14 amino acids. The germline V gene encodes CDR1 ENHRY and CDR2 SYGVKD. V gave up 0 bases and J gave up 1 base, with 6 bases separating them.